The 29 T cell receptor beta chains in this list originate from one sample, sequenced in a study of CD8 T cells in Susac syndrome. The authors reverse transcribed 0.5 to 1 ug RNA with random hexamers. TCRdb reprocessed the immunoSEQ multiplex PCR reads via MiXCR and lists one record per CDR3 protein. The sample has 350,000 to 550,000 distinct CDR3 sequences; approximately 85% are singletons. Sequencing input: CD8+ T cells from PBMCs. Receptor source: a human donor with multiple sclerosis.

The chain recombines TRBV29-1 with TRBJ1-1, with a possible D match to TRBD1 (5 bases). CDR1 SQVTM and CDR2 ANQGSEA come from the germline V gene. V shed 8 bases and J shed 1 base, with 17 bases lying between them. This CDR3 region has 14 residues. This chain's CDR3 is CSIITPGTNTEAFF. In DNA, the CDR3 is TGCAGCATTATAACGCCAGGGACGAACACTGAAGCTTTCTTT.

The rearrangement uses TRBV3-1 and TRBJ1-1, with unresolved D. Germline V gene data show CDR1 as LGHDT and CDR2 as YNNKEL (reference sequence). V gave up 2 bases and J gave up 6 bases, with 13 bases separating them. This CDR3 has 14 residues. The CDR3 sequence is CASSQSDGPSEAFF. CDR3 in DNA: TGTGCCAGCAGCCAATCAGACGGACCCTCTGAAGCTTTCTTT.

The chain links TRBV4-1 to TRBJ2-2; TRBD1 is a possible D gene (5 bases). Trimming took off 4 bases at V and 4 bases at J, with 13 bases between the two ends. Germline assignment: CDR1 MGHRA and CDR2 YSYEKL. The CDR3 loop spans 15 amino acids. In DNA form, the CDR3 reads TGCGCCAGCAGCCCGGTAGGGGTCTCCACCGGGGAGCTGTTTTTT. Protein product: CASSPVGVSTGELFF.

The chain is built from TRBV29-1 and TRBJ2-2; D may be TRBD1 (6 bases). The CDR3 sequence is 13 residues long. V lost 7 bases, J lost 4 bases, and 13 bases lay in between. Germline CDR1 reads SQVTM; CDR2 reads ANQGSEA. The CDR3: CSAMDSSTGELFF. CDR3 nucleotides: TGCAGCGCCATGGACAGTAGCACCGGGGAGCTGTTTTTT.

This clonotype was counted once. The genes are TRBV5-1 and TRBJ1-1, with TRBD1 matching 10 bases. V lost 2 bases to trimming and J lost 0 bases; unmatched junction nucleotides: 4. CDR1 is SGHRS and CDR2 is YFSETQ in the germline V gene. This CDR3 region has 16 residues. CDR3 loop: CASSFRDRGMNTEAFF. The CDR3, as DNA: TGCGCCAGCAGCTTCCGGGACAGGGGAATGAACACTGAAGCTTTCTTT.

The rearrangement joins TRBV2 to TRBJ2-5; no definite D call. The CDR3 is 15 amino acids. With 1 base removed from V and 3 bases from J, the gap between germline ends came to 12 bases. Germline V gene sequence: CDR1 SNHLY, CDR2 FYNNEI. The CDR3 here is CASSEGPFIEETQYF. For the CDR3, the DNA is TGTGCCAGCAGTGAAGGGCCGTTCATCGAAGAGACCCAGTACTTC.

The chain couples TRBV5-1 to TRBJ2-4; 11 bases match TRBD1. CDR1 and CDR2 from the germline V gene are SGHRS and YFSETQ. The CDR3 spans 16 residues. V lost 4 bases to trimming and J lost 7 bases; unmatched junction nucleotides: 10. CDR3 nucleotides: TGCGCCAGCAGCGCCGGGACAGGGGGTTTAGAGAACATTCAGTACTTC. Translated, it gives CASSAGTGGLENIQYF.

The chain links TRBV30 to TRBJ2-3; D might be TRBD2 (6 bases). The CDR3 is 15 residues long. Looked up from germline, CDR1 is GTSNPN and CDR2 is SVGIG (reference sequence). Trimming removed 4 bases at V and 6 bases at J, with 20 bases between. The CDR3 sequence is CAWNYGSEAPDTQYF. In nucleotides, the CDR3 is TGTGCCTGGAATTACGGGAGTGAAGCCCCCGATACGCAGTATTTT.

The chain is built from TRBV6-1 and TRBJ2-7; 10 nucleotides match TRBD1. The CDR3 sequence is 17 residues long. From germline, CDR1 is MNHNS and CDR2 SASEGT. V trimming: 4 bases; J trimming: 3 bases; junction bases outside the gene matches: 12. The CDR3 here is CASSGIFPGTGVYEQYF. The CDR3 DNA reads as TGTGCCAGCAGTGGGATTTTTCCCGGGACAGGGGTCTACGAGCAGTACTTC.

The V call is TRBV4-1, the J call TRBJ2-1; D is undetermined. V lost 2 bases to trimming and J lost 8 bases, with 7 bases between them. The germline V gene has CDR1 MGHRA and CDR2 YSYEKL. CDR3 size: 12 residues. The CDR3 DNA sequence: TGCGCCAGCAGCCAAATCTCCCATGAGCAGTTCTTC. As protein: CASSQISHEQFF.

The CDR3 here is CASSAHLGETQYF. The CDR3 nucleotides are TGCGCCAGCAGCGCACACCTGGGGGAGACCCAGTACTTC. The V and J genes are TRBV4-1 and TRBJ2-5, with D uncertain. The CDR3 consists of 13 residues. Germline CDR1 MGHRA, CDR2 YSYEKL. Trimming pared 5 bases from V and 5 bases from J, leaving 12 bases between.

This clonotype occurred a few times. The chain links TRBV20-1 to TRBJ2-5; 8 positions agree with TRBD2. There are 11 residues in the CDR3. Germline V gene data show CDR1 as DFQATT and CDR2 as SNEGSKA (reference sequence). The J segment lost 5 bases and the V segment lost 5 bases, leaving 1 base of the junction unmatched. CDR3 protein: CSAASGETQYF. CDR3 coding DNA: TGCAGTGCTGCTAGCGGGGAGACCCAGTACTTC.

The chain carries TRBV7-9 and TRBJ1-1, with D maybe TRBD1 (5 bases). Germline CDR1 reads SEHNR; CDR2 reads FQNEAQ (reference sequence). This CDR3 has 12 amino acids. Trimming took 5 bases from V and 8 from J, leaving 12 bases between them. The CDR3 is CASSISTAEAFF. CDR3 in DNA: TGTGCCAGCAGCATATCGACAGCAGAAGCTTTCTTT. The whole variable domain, filled in from reference TRBV7-9 and TRBJ1-1, reads DTGVSQNPRHKITKRGQNVTFRCDPISEHNRLYWYRQTLGQGPEFLTYFQNEAQLEKSRLLSDRFSAERPKGSFSTLEIQRTEQGDSAMYLCASSISTAEAFFGQGTRLTVV.

The rearrangement joins TRBV2 to TRBJ2-3; D unclear. In germline, CDR1 is SNHLY, CDR2 FYNNEI. The CDR3 contains 15 residues. Trimming cost V 4 bases and J 0 bases, with 11 bases left between them. The CDR3 DNA reads TGTGCCAGCAGTGTTCGTGATCGAAGCACAGATACGCAGTATTTT. Translated: CASSVRDRSTDTQYF. The variable domain in full, with the rest retrieved from reference TRBV2 and TRBJ2-3, is EPEVTQTPSHQVTQMGQEVILRCVPISNHLYFYWYRQILGQKVEFLVSFYNNEISEKSEIFDDQFSVERPDGSNFTLKIRSTKLEDSAMYFCASSVRDRSTDTQYFGPGTRLTVL.

V usage is TRBV20-1 and J usage is TRBJ1-1; 9 nucleotides agree with TRBD1. Germline V gene data show CDR1 as DFQATT and CDR2 as SNEGSKA (reference sequence). The CDR3 is 17 residues long. The ends lost 1 base at V and 4 bases at J; junction bases unmatched: 13. The CDR3 DNA sequence: TGCAGTGCTAGAGTGTTAGTCCGGGACAGGGTGAGCACTGAAGCTTTCTTT. Its translation: CSARVLVRDRVSTEAFF.

A remark on this clonotype: One junction end disagrees with the germline gene, perhaps due to a read error. The V and J genes are TRBV4-1 and TRBJ2-5; the D call may be TRBD1 or TRBD2 (7 bases each). Germline V gene sequence: CDR1 MGHRA, CDR2 YSYEKL. This CDR3 has 17 residues. The CDR3 nucleotides are TGCGCCGGCAGCGGGAAACAGACGGGACAGCCTAAAGAGACCCAGTACTTC. Translated: CAGSGKQTGQPKETQYF.

The genes are TRBV19 and TRBJ1-6; D is perhaps TRBD1 (5 bases). Deletions cut 8 bases from V and 6 bases from J, with 8 bases between. Germline V gene data show CDR1 as LNHDA and CDR2 as SQIVND (reference sequence). There are 12 residues in the CDR3. CDR3 amino acids: CASGQGNSPLHF. The CDR3 nucleotides read TGTGCCAGTGGCCAGGGTAATTCACCCCTCCACTTT.

The rearrangement joins TRBV6-5 to TRBJ1-1; D not resolved. Germline CDR1 reads MNHEY; CDR2 reads SVGAGI. Trimming took off 2 bases at V and 6 bases at J, with 10 bases between the two ends. There are 13 residues in the CDR3. The CDR3 nucleotides are TGTGCCAGCAGTTACCTCGGGGTTTCTGAAGCTTTCTTT. As protein: CASSYLGVSEAFF.

The J gene is TRBJ1-2, the V gene TRBV4-1; D possibly corresponds to TRBD1 (6 bases). Trimming took off 0 bases at V and 3 bases at J, with 17 bases between the two ends. The CDR3 is made up of 17 amino acids. Germline CDR1 and CDR2: MGHRA and YSYEKL. CDR3 in amino acids: CASSQDPRTESYYGYTF. CDR3 sequence (DNA): TGCGCCAGCAGCCAAGACCCCAGGACAGAAAGTTACTATGGCTACACCTTC.

This rearrangement joins TRBV10-3 to TRBJ2-6; possible D gene TRBD1, 5 bases. CDR3 size: 14 residues. The V and J ends lost 8 bases and 1 base respectively, with 9 bases between them. CDR1 ENHRY and CDR2 SYGVKD come from the germline V gene. DNA of the CDR3: TGTGCCATCCTTTCAGGGTCTGGGGCCAACGTCCTGACTTTC. Residues: CAILSGSGANVLTF.

This clonotype was observed a single time. The chain employs TRBV6-2 or TRBV6-3 and TRBJ2-7; TRBD2 agrees at 7 bases. V was pared by 10 bases and J by 3 bases, with 6 bases of the junction left unmatched. This CDR3 contains 12 residues. Germline V gene sequence: CDR1 MNHEY, CDR2 SVGEGT. The CDR3 is CATLRGVYEQYF. The DNA for the CDR3 is TGTGCCACCCTCCGGGGGGTCTACGAGCAGTACTTC.

The chain has TRBV6-5 and TRBJ2-2; TRBD2 might be the D (5 bases). Germline assignment: CDR1 MNHEY and CDR2 SVGAGI. The CDR3 has 16 amino acids. The V gene lost 2 bases and the J gene lost 5 bases, with 15 bases spanning the gap. CDR3 protein: CASSYGELSLTGELFF. The CDR3 DNA sequence: TGTGCCAGCAGTTACGGGGAGCTGAGCCTTACCGGGGAGCTGTTTTTT.

This chain connects TRBV6-2 or TRBV6-3 to TRBJ2-7, with D unresolved. Trimming removed 0 bases at V and 6 bases at J, with 12 bases between. This CDR3 is 14 amino acids long. Looked up from germline, CDR1 is MNHEY and CDR2 is SVGEGT. The CDR3 coding sequence is TGTGCCAGCAGTTACTCGGGCAGGTCGGGCGAGCAGTACTTC. As protein: CASSYSGRSGEQYF.

The gene calls are TRBV30 and TRBJ1-2, with no clear D. The germline V and J ends were trimmed by 2 bases and 8 bases, with 12 bases remaining between them. The CDR3 runs to 12 residues. Germline V lookup: CDR1 GTSNPN, CDR2 SVGIG (reference sequence). CDR3 DNA sequence: TGTGCCTGGAGTCCGACTCGGAGGGGCTACACCTTC. This translates into CAWSPTRRGYTF.

In this sample, this clonotype turned up once. V is TRBV20-1 and J is TRBJ1-5; 8 bases match TRBD1. The junction had 19 bases not matched to a gene; V was cut back by 7 bases and J by 2 bases. The CDR3 totals 18 residues. Per the germline V gene, CDR1 is DFQATT and CDR2 is SNEGSKA (reference sequence). CDR3 residues: CSGMVRLRGLPGNQPQHF. The CDR3 bases are TGCAGTGGAATGGTGAGGCTCAGGGGGCTTCCGGGCAATCAGCCCCAGCATTTT.

This clonotype was seen only once. The J gene is TRBJ1-2, the V gene TRBV7-9; the match to TRBD1 covers 10 bases. The CDR3 sequence is 16 residues long. J lost 6 bases, V lost 1 base, and 8 bases had no gene match. Germline-derived CDR1 and CDR2 are SEHNR and FQNEAQ (reference sequence). The chain's CDR3 is CASSLEVRQGADGYTF. In DNA, the CDR3 is TGTGCCAGCAGCTTAGAGGTCCGACAGGGGGCCGATGGCTACACCTTC.

The chain joins TRBV19 to TRBJ1-1, with TRBD1 as a possible D gene (6 bases). This CDR3 has 12 residues. V was cut by 10 bases and J by 7 bases, with 16 bases left in between. Looked up from germline, CDR1 is LNHDA and CDR2 is SQIVND (reference sequence). CDR3 nucleotides: TGTGCCACCAGAGACAGGCCGAATGAAGCTTTCTTT. Translating gives CATRDRPNEAFF.

The chain uses TRBV5-1 and TRBJ2-5, with D hard to call. The V gene lost 6 bases and the J gene lost 3 bases, with 15 bases spanning the gap. Per germline, CDR1 SGHRS and CDR2 YFSETQ. The CDR3 has 14 residues. This chain's CDR3 is CASNWAPEEETQYF. Written as DNA, the CDR3 is TGCGCCAGCAATTGGGCCCCGGAAGAAGAGACCCAGTACTTC.

This clonotype came up once. At one end, the junction sequence differs from germline, possibly due to a read error. The chain is built from TRBV9 and TRBJ1-1; TRBD1 matches 7 bases. The germline CDR1 and CDR2 sequences are SGDLS and YYNGEE. This CDR3 spans 13 amino acids. CDR3 in amino acids: CASSTPGTDEVFF. The CDR3 bases are TGTGCCAGCAGCACCCCCGGGACAGATGAAGTTTTCTTT.